These 6 T cell receptor beta chains came from one sample sequenced in a study of PD-L1 blockade in urothelial cancer. Described time point: pretreatment peripheral blood. Only in-frame clones appear in the TCRdb table, and some are missing; sequencing was by immunoSEQ multiplex PCR. The sample holds about 63,000 clones, approximately 80% seen once. Sequencing used PBMCs, obtained around atezolizumab (anti-PD-L1) treatment. Receptor source: a man between 65 and 85 years old with urothelial cancer.

This clone was seen once. V usage is TRBV5-1 and J usage is TRBJ1-4; 8 nucleotides match TRBD1. Germline V gene sequence: CDR1 SGHRS, CDR2 YFSETQ. CDR3 length: 19 amino acids. V was pared by 3 bases and J by 5 bases, with 18 bases of the junction left unmatched. DNA for the CDR3: TGCGCCAGCAGCTGGGCTCCCCTTGGTTCGACAGGGGAGAATGAAAAACTGTTTTTT. As protein: CASSWAPLGSTGENEKLFF. The full variable domain, its missing parts supplied by reference TRBV5-1 and TRBJ1-4, is KAGVTQTPRYLIKTRGQQVTLSCSPISGHRSVSWYQQTPGQGLQFLFEYFSETQRNKGNFPGRFSGRQFSNSRSEMNVSTLELGDSALYLCASSWAPLGSTGENEKLFFGSGTQLSVL.

This rearrangement joins TRBV6-5 to TRBJ2-1; 8 bases match TRBD2. This CDR3 has 15 amino acids. The germline V gene has CDR1 MNHEY and CDR2 SVGAGI. The V and J ends lost 7 bases and 4 bases, in that order; junction bases with no gene match: 9. CDR3: CASIPAAGGYNEQFF. CDR3 DNA sequence: TGTGCCAGCATCCCCGCTGCGGGGGGATACAATGAGCAGTTCTTC.

The rearrangement joins TRBV2 to TRBJ2-1; a weak D match, TRBD1 (8 bases). Trimming took off 1 base at V and 9 bases at J, with 16 bases between the two ends. The length of the CDR3 is 15 residues. Germline CDR1 and CDR2: SNHLY and FYNNEI. The DNA for the CDR3 is TGTGCCAGCAGTGAAGGAGGACAGGGCGGGGGTGAGCAGTTCTTC. Amino acids: CASSEGGQGGGEQFF. The variable domain in full, completed from reference TRBV2 and TRBJ2-1, reads EPEVTQTPSHQVTQMGQEVILRCVPISNHLYFYWYRQILGQKVEFLVSFYNNEISEKSEIFDDQFSVERPDGSNFTLKIRSTKLEDSAMYFCASSEGGQGGGEQFFGPGTRLTVL.

This sequence joins TRBV6-5 and TRBJ1-1; TRBD1 matches 8 bases. CDR3 length: 16 residues. V was pared by 2 bases and J by 2 bases, with 7 bases of the junction left unmatched. Germline V gene data show CDR1 as MNHEY and CDR2 as SVGAGI. The CDR3: CASSYATGTGNTEAFF. In nucleotides, the CDR3 is TGTGCCAGCAGTTACGCCACCGGGACAGGAAACACTGAAGCTTTCTTT.

This sequence joins TRBV4-1 and TRBJ1-5; D perhaps matches TRBD1 (6 bases). The germline V gene encodes CDR1 MGHRA and CDR2 YSYEKL. Trimming took off 0 bases at V and 6 bases at J, with 12 bases between the two ends. CDR3 size: 15 residues. The CDR3 sequence: CASSQDRAGAQPQHF. In DNA form, the CDR3 reads TGCGCCAGCAGCCAAGATAGGGCAGGGGCTCAGCCCCAGCATTTT.

This clone appeared a few times. The rearrangement joins TRBV9 to TRBJ1-1; 8 nucleotides match TRBD1. Germline CDR1 SGDLS, CDR2 YYNGEE. The junction had 5 bases not matched to a gene; V was cut back by 2 bases and J by 5 bases. The CDR3 has 14 amino acids. The CDR3 bases are TGTGCCAGCAGCGTCTCTCAGGGGGCTACTGAAGCTTTCTTT. Encoded protein: CASSVSQGATEAFF.